The next 21 T cell receptor beta chains were all read from a single sample in a study of response to subunit inactivated influenza vaccine. From the RT-PCR reads, TCRdb called clonotypes with MiXCR, one entry per CDR3 protein. The sample yields roughly 520,000 distinct CDR3 sequences, 25% seen once. The sample consisted of CD4+ T cells sorted from PBMCs, taken around 5 days after vaccination. These receptors originate from a man aged 50-59 years who received an inactivated influenza vaccine.

This clonotype was seen only once. The V call is TRBV20-1, the J call TRBJ2-7; no reliable D call. The CDR3 is made up of 13 amino acids. V shed 0 bases and J shed 5 bases, with 11 bases lying between them. The germline CDR1 and CDR2 sequences are DFQATT and SNEGSKA (reference sequence). The CDR3, as DNA: TGCAGTGCTAGAGATATGGTCTACCACGAGCAGTACTTC. This sequence encodes CSARDMVYHEQYF.

This clonotype was recorded a few times. The chain is built from TRBV6-2 or TRBV6-3 and TRBJ2-3; D not certain. V lost 7 bases to trimming and J lost 1 base, with 12 bases between them. Germline-derived CDR1 and CDR2 are MNHEY and SVGEGT. This CDR3 is 14 amino acids long. The CDR3 DNA sequence: TGTGCCAGCATGGAGACGTTGGGCACAGATACGCAGTATTTT. Protein sequence: CASMETLGTDTQYF.

This clonotype was found a few times. The chain joins TRBV7-2 to TRBJ2-6; D call uncertain. This CDR3 is 16 amino acids long. CDR1 SGHTA and CDR2 FQGNSA come from the germline V gene. V was trimmed by 1 base and J by 0 bases, leaving 7 bases between them. The CDR3 sequence is CASSLVRASGANVLTF. The CDR3 DNA reads as TGTGCCAGCAGCTTAGTTAGGGCCTCTGGGGCCAACGTCCTGACTTTC.

This clonotype was seen only a few times. The J gene is TRBJ2-5, the V gene TRBV6-4, with D hard to call. The V end lost 3 bases, the J end lost 6 bases, and 20 bases lay between the germline ends. From germline, CDR1 is MRHNA and CDR2 SNTAGT. This CDR3 is built from 16 residues. CDR3 DNA sequence: TGTGCCAGCAGTGAAAGGGTCCGAAAAGGCCCCAAGACCCAGTACTTC. It translates to CASSERVRKGPKTQYF.

This clonotype was detected ten times or more. The chain employs TRBV6-1 and TRBJ1-2, with 11 bases identical to TRBD1. The V gene end was trimmed by 5 bases and the J gene end by 8 bases; junction bases not matched to a gene: 7. The CDR3 spans 14 residues. The germline V gene encodes CDR1 MNHNS and CDR2 SASEGT. CDR3 sequence: CASSTGQGVNGYTF. The CDR3 DNA sequence: TGTGCCAGCAGTACGGGACAGGGGGTTAACGGCTACACCTTC.

The V call is TRBV30, the J call TRBJ2-3, with a tentative D call TRBD2 (5 bases). Per the germline V gene, CDR1 is GTSNPN and CDR2 is SVGIG (reference sequence). This CDR3 comprises 14 residues. V gave up 0 bases and J gave up 0 bases, with 7 bases separating them. CDR3 residues: CAWSVRGSTDTQYF. CDR3 DNA sequence: TGTGCCTGGAGTGTCCGGGGAAGCACAGATACGCAGTATTTT.

This clonotype was detected once. This chain joins TRBV6-1 and TRBJ1-6; the D gene is possibly TRBD1 (6 bases). The CDR3 is 15 residues long. V was trimmed by 7 bases and J by 7 bases, leaving 17 bases between them. The germline gives CDR1 MNHNS, CDR2 SASEGT. CDR3 in amino acids: CASTKGGAGNSPLHF. The CDR3 bases are TGTGCCAGCACCAAGGGGGGGGCAGGGAATTCACCCCTCCACTTT.

This clonotype was counted only a few times. The V and J genes are TRBV20-1 and TRBJ1-1; no reliable D call. Germline CDR1 reads DFQATT; CDR2 reads SNEGSKA (reference sequence). CDR3 length: 15 residues. V dropped 1 base and J dropped 3 bases, with 15 bases sitting between them. The chain's CDR3 is CSARGLLSQYTEAFF. The CDR3, as DNA: TGCAGTGCTAGAGGACTATTGTCACAGTACACTGAAGCTTTCTTT.

The CDR3: CAISESHSDRGRYNEQFF. For the CDR3, the DNA is TGTGCCATCAGTGAGTCTCATTCGGACAGGGGGCGTTACAATGAGCAGTTCTTC. The chain combines TRBV10-3 with TRBJ2-1; 11 nucleotides align to TRBD1. Germline V gene sequence: CDR1 ENHRY, CDR2 SYGVKD. V was pared by 0 bases and J by 4 bases, with 8 bases of the junction left unmatched. This CDR3 has 18 amino acids.

This clonotype was observed a few times. This sequence joins TRBV28 and TRBJ2-5; D is unclear. Germline V gene sequence: CDR1 MDHEN, CDR2 SYDVKM. This CDR3 is 15 amino acids long. V was cut by 6 bases and J by 4 bases, with 18 bases left in between. CDR3 DNA sequence: TGTGCCAGCAGCCGAGAGATCAAATTGCGAGAGACCCAGTACTTC. Encoded protein: CASSREIKLRETQYF.

This clonotype showed up just a few times. This chain joins TRBV6-1 and TRBJ1-2, with 8 nucleotides matching TRBD1. V lost 5 bases and J lost 8; bases outside the gene matches: 10. CDR3 length: 14 residues. Germline loops: CDR1 MNHNS, CDR2 SASEGT. This CDR3 is CASSTGQGAWGYTF. In nucleotides, the CDR3 is TGTGCCAGCAGTACGGGCCAGGGGGCCTGGGGCTACACCTTC.

This clonotype was counted ten times or more. This chain uses TRBV12-3 or TRBV12-4 with TRBJ2-2, with D possibly matching TRBD1 (5 bases). Between the trimmed V and J ends, which lost 6 bases and 4 bases, there was a span of 12 bases. The CDR3 contains 14 residues. CDR3 loop: CASRKDIRTGELFF. The CDR3 DNA reads TGTGCCAGCAGGAAGGACATACGCACCGGGGAGCTGTTTTTT.

The chain carries TRBV7-8 and TRBJ2-1, with 10 bases identical to TRBD2. With 4 bases clipped from V and 10 bases from J, the junction kept 4 bases outside the gene matches. The CDR3 has 13 residues. CDR1 and CDR2 (germline): SGHVS, FQNEAQ. The CDR3 loop reads CASSSEGLAEQFF. The CDR3 nucleotides are TGTGCCAGCAGCTCCGAGGGACTAGCGGAGCAGTTCTTC.

This clonotype has a count of ten or more. The rearrangement links TRBV12-3 or TRBV12-4 to TRBJ2-7; no clear D gene. Deletions cut 6 bases from V and 1 base from J, with 13 bases between. CDR3 length: 14 amino acids. CDR3 in DNA: TGTGCCAGCAGGGTGTTAGGGAAATCCTACGAGCAGTACTTC. Translation: CASRVLGKSYEQYF.

This clonotype has at least ten counts. The chain uses TRBV12-3 or TRBV12-4 and TRBJ2-1; perhaps TRBD2 as D (5 bases). The CDR3 is 14 amino acids. Trimming cost V 2 bases and J 6 bases, with 11 bases left between them. CDR3 nucleotide sequence: TGTGCCAGCAGTTTAAACCCCCGGGGCAATGAGCAGTTCTTC. Translation gives CASSLNPRGNEQFF.

This chain connects TRBV20-1 to TRBJ2-2; weak D call: TRBD2 (6 bases). CDR1 is DFQATT, CDR2 SNEGSKA, per germline (reference sequence). CDR3 length: 17 residues. V lost 0 bases to trimming and J lost 1 base, with 15 bases between them. CDR3 residues: CSARDPSGGKNTGELFF. The CDR3 DNA is TGCAGTGCTAGAGATCCGAGTGGGGGGAAGAACACCGGGGAGCTGTTTTTT.

The V gene is TRBV29-1, the J gene TRBJ2-7; D may correspond to TRBD1 or TRBD2 (5 bases each). This CDR3 is 12 amino acids long. Trimming shortened V by 5 bases and J by 7 bases, and 15 bases separated the two germline ends. Germline V lookup: CDR1 SQVTM, CDR2 ANQGSEA. CDR3 sequence reads: CSVTGTPGEQYF. The CDR3 DNA reads TGCAGCGTTACCGGGACCCCCGGAGAGCAGTACTTC.

This clonotype was counted between two and nine times. One junction end disagrees with the germline gene, perhaps due to a read error. The chain carries TRBV7-7 and TRBJ2-1; tentative D call: TRBD2 (6 bases). CDR1 is SSHAT and CDR2 is FNYEAQ in the germline V gene (reference sequence). This CDR3 contains 15 residues. CDR3 nucleotides: TGTGCTAGCAGCCTTAGCGGAGGGGTTGACAATGAGCAGTTCTTC. Its translation: CASSLSGGVDNEQFF. The complete variable domain, with remaining parts taken from reference TRBV7-7 and TRBJ2-1, reads GAGVSQSPRYKVTKRGQDVTLRCDPISSHATLYWYQQALGQGPEFLTYFNYEAQPDKSGLPSDRFSAERPEGSISTLTIQRTEQRDSAMYRCASSLSGGVDNEQFFGPGTRLTVL.

A few counts support this clonotype. The chain employs TRBV5-5 and TRBJ1-5; TRBD1 might be the D (5 bases). The CDR3 is 15 residues long. V shed 3 bases and J shed 5 bases, with 15 bases lying between them. Germline loops: CDR1 SGHKS, CDR2 YYEKEE (reference sequence). The CDR3 DNA is TGTGCCAGCAGCTCCGACAGCCTAGGGGATCAGCCCCAGCATTTT. It encodes CASSSDSLGDQPQHF.

Comment on this clonotype: Because the CDR3 is missing its conserved closing phenylalanine or tryptophan, this is likely a read error. The chain couples TRBV20-1 to TRBJ2-2; 9 bases line up with TRBD2. The germline CDR1 and CDR2 sequences are DFQATT and SNEGSKA (reference sequence). The ends lost 5 bases at V and 5 bases at J; junction bases unmatched: 9. The CDR3 is made up of 15 amino acids. CDR3 amino acids: CSAGPAGGRTGELFL. CDR3 DNA sequence: TGCAGTGCTGGACCGGCGGGGGGGAGAACCGGGGAGCTGTTTCTT.

This clonotype was seen at least ten times. The CDR3 nucleotides are TGCAGTGCGGCTAGCGGTGTTCCCTACAATGAGCAGTTCTTC. Protein product: CSAASGVPYNEQFF. The V and J genes are TRBV20-1 and TRBJ2-1; 7 bases align to TRBD2. Trimming at V came to 6 bases and at J to 2 bases, leaving 7 bases not matched to a gene. Germline V gene lookup returns CDR1 DFQATT and CDR2 SNEGSKA (reference sequence). The CDR3 is made up of 14 amino acids.